Shown below are 13 T cell receptor beta chains from a single sample sequenced in a study of Ad26.COV2.S vaccination and SARS-CoV-2 variants. Generated by immunoSEQ multiplex PCR, the TCRdb table keeps only in-frame clones and is missing some. The table has about 680,000 clones, around 90% seen once. Treatment specified: some 19 received Ad26.COV2.S at low or high dose, single or two shots; a few received placebo; per-sample allocation not given. Sampling took place 63 days after the first vaccine or placebo injection. Sequences were derived from peripheral blood, sampled in a trial of Ad26.COV2.S vaccine versus placebo. The source is a person aged 18-65 years who received the Ad26.COV2.S COVID-19 vaccine or a placebo.

CDR3 in DNA: TGTGCCACCAGTGACGACGGACCACGCAATGAGCAGTTCTTC. It yields the protein CATSDDGPRNEQFF. The V gene is TRBV24-1, the J gene TRBJ2-1; D not certain. The V gene lost 4 bases and the J gene lost 6 bases, with 12 bases spanning the gap. The CDR3 consists of 14 residues. In germline, CDR1 is KGHDR, CDR2 SFDVKD.

The chain is built from TRBV6-2 or TRBV6-3 and TRBJ2-5, with 9 bases identical to TRBD2. Trimming at V came to 5 bases and at J to 5 bases, leaving 9 bases not matched to a gene. This CDR3 has 15 amino acids. The V gene's germline CDR1 is MNHEY and CDR2 SVGEGT. CDR3 bases: TGTGCCAGCAGTAGTAGCGGGAGAAGGCGGGAGACCCAGTACTTC. It codes for CASSSSGRRRETQYF.

Concerning this clone itself: The same CDR3 is also encoded by other DNA sequences in this sample. V is TRBV5-4 and J is TRBJ1-2; D not certain. V was trimmed by 2 bases and J by 2 bases, leaving 7 bases between them. Germline V gene lookup returns CDR1 SGHNT and CDR2 YYREEE (reference sequence). The length of the CDR3 is 13 residues. Written as DNA, the CDR3 is TGTGCCAGCAGCTTAGACGGGAACTATGGCTACACCTTC. This encodes CASSLDGNYGYTF.

The gene calls are TRBV29-1 and TRBJ2-3, with TRBD1 matching 8 bases. Losses at the gene ends were 3 bases for V and 6 bases for J; bases not matched to a gene: 5. CDR1 SQVTM and CDR2 ANQGSEA come from the germline V gene. The CDR3 totals 13 residues. The CDR3 region has the DNA TGCAGCGTTGAGAACAGGGGGAGGGATACGCAGTATTTT. This translates into CSVENRGRDTQYF.

The chain joins TRBV7-9 to TRBJ2-2, with D possibly being TRBD1 (6 bases). Looked up from germline, CDR1 is SEHNR and CDR2 is FQNEAQ (reference sequence). The CDR3 sequence is 14 residues long. Trimming cost V 8 bases and J 0 bases, with 10 bases left between them. This chain's CDR3 is CASRGDTNTGELFF. CDR3 nucleotide sequence: TGTGCCAGCCGAGGGGACACGAACACCGGGGAGCTGTTTTTT.

This chain uses TRBV9 with TRBJ2-1; 12 bases match TRBD2. The V and J ends lost 4 bases and 0 bases, in that order; junction bases with no gene match: 8. Germline values: CDR1 SGDLS, CDR2 YYNGEE. This CDR3 contains 18 residues. The CDR3 coding sequence is TGTGCCAGCAGCCTCGGGACTAGCGGGTGGAGCTCCTACAATGAGCAGTTCTTC. Its translation is CASSLGTSGWSSYNEQFF.

This sequence joins TRBV29-1 and TRBJ1-1, with 10 bases lining up with TRBD1. CDR1 and CDR2 from the germline V gene are SQVTM and ANQGSEA. CDR3 length equals 13 residues. After removal of 6 bases from V and 0 bases from J, the junction contained 1 base not matched to a gene. CDR3 coding DNA: TGCAGCGTCGACAGGGGGCTGAACACTGAAGCTTTCTTT. Translating gives CSVDRGLNTEAFF.

The V call is TRBV27, the J call TRBJ1-2, with a possible D match to TRBD1 (6 bases). The CDR3 is made up of 15 amino acids. CDR1 is MNHEY, CDR2 SMNVEV, per germline (reference sequence). Trimming left V 4 bases short and J 10 bases short, with 22 bases between. CDR3 coding DNA: TGTGCCAGCAGTTCACTCCTCGACAGGTTGGATGCCTACACCTTC. Translated, it gives CASSSLLDRLDAYTF.

The gene calls are TRBV10-2 and TRBJ2-3, with D maybe TRBD2 (5 bases). The V end was cut by 1 base, the J end by 3 bases, with 17 bases between. This CDR3 is built from 17 residues. The germline CDR1 and CDR2 sequences are WSHSY and SAAADI. The CDR3 spells CASSEWERIMRTDTQYF. CDR3 nucleotide sequence: TGCGCCAGCAGTGAGTGGGAGCGGATAATGAGGACAGATACGCAGTATTTT.

The chain uses TRBV20-1 and TRBJ1-1; a possible D gene is TRBD1 (5 bases). The CDR3 runs 15 residues. Germline V gene data show CDR1 as DFQATT and CDR2 as SNEGSKA (reference sequence). Trimming removed 3 bases at V and 4 bases at J, with 18 bases between. CDR3 DNA: TGCAGTGCTAGTCCCCGGGACCCCTTAGGCACTGAAGCTTTCTTT. It encodes CSASPRDPLGTEAFF.

This chain uses TRBV3-1 (or the pseudogene TRBV3-2) with TRBJ1-2, with D hard to call. Germline CDR1 is LGHDT and CDR2 is YNNKEL (reference sequence). The CDR3 extends over 11 amino acids. The V gene lost 1 base and the J gene lost 14 bases, with 11 bases spanning the gap. The CDR3 loop reads CASSQGSTWTF. The CDR3 nucleotides are TGTGCCAGCAGCCAAGGCTCGACTTGGACCTTC.

The chain links TRBV18 to TRBJ1-5; no reliable D call. There are 14 residues in the CDR3. Germline V gene sequence: CDR1 KGHSH, CDR2 LQKENI. Between the trimmed V and J ends, which lost 4 bases and 1 base, there was a span of 8 bases. The CDR3 nucleotides are TGTGCCAGCTCACAAGACGGAAGCAATCAGCCCCAGCATTTT. It translates to CASSQDGSNQPQHF.

The chain employs TRBV27 and TRBJ1-2, with TRBD1 matching 7 bases. With V trimmed by 3 bases and J by 4 bases, 14 bases remained unmatched. The CDR3 consists of 17 residues. CDR1 is MNHEY and CDR2 is SMNVEV in the germline V gene (reference sequence). The CDR3 protein is CASSFTSDRAFGYGYTF. The CDR3 bases are TGTGCCAGCAGTTTTACCTCCGACAGGGCCTTTGGCTATGGCTACACCTTC.